This TCR beta chain derives from a study of glioma-infiltrating T cells. Looking at the study overall: WHO grade II oligodendrogliomas or astrocytomas, plus non-recurrent WHO grade IV glioblastomas, were sampled. Dexamethasone exposure before glioma surgery was limited to six or fewer days.

V was cut by 6 bases and J by 1 base, with 16 bases left in between. The CDR3 has 16 residues. Turning to this clonotype: Its target is not known.

Study observations and caveats: Tissue and blood shared very few CDR3 sequences.

TCR alpha and beta CDR3 regions were amplified from RNA using iRepertoire nested multiplex PCR. TCRdb passed the multiplex PCR reads through MiXCR, listing each CDR3 protein once. The sample carries approximately 400,000 distinct CDR3 sequences, 41% recorded once. This clonotype was sampled from a human donor with low-grade glioma or glioblastoma, undergoing nonglioma brain surgery, or in good health (not recorded which). The sequencing input was glioma tissue, nonneoplastic brain tissue, or PBMCs (not recorded which). V usage is TRBV12-3 or TRBV12-4 and J usage is TRBJ1-5, with D perhaps matching TRBD1 (6 bases). As DNA, the CDR3 is TGTGCCAGCAGCTCGCCCTGGGACATAAGCAATCAGCCCCAGCATTTT. This codes for CASSSPWDISNQPQHF.